Presented here are 21 T cell receptor beta chains from one specimen sequenced in a study of cytomegalovirus exposure and HLA in healthy donors. The protocol was immunoSEQ multiplex PCR, while the TCRdb copy is restricted to in-frame clones and leaves out a portion. The sample has approximately 150,000 clones, approximately 86% seen once. Sequencing was carried out using PBMCs. These receptors all stem from a young man in good health and CMV-seropositive.

In the case of this clone: One end of the junction is discordant with germline, which a read error may explain. This chain links TRBV7-3 with TRBJ2-2; D is perhaps TRBD1 (5 bases). This CDR3 comprises 13 residues. Germline assignment: CDR1 SGHTA and CDR2 FQGTGA. The CDR3 loop is CTSSLRVTGELFF. In DNA form, the CDR3 reads TGTACCAGCAGCCTCAGGGTCACCGGGGAGCTGTTTTTT.

The chain uses TRBV6-6 and TRBJ2-6; 8 positions agree with TRBD1. The germline V gene encodes CDR1 MNHNY and CDR2 SVGAGI (reference sequence). This CDR3 comprises 15 residues. With 5 bases clipped from V and 0 bases from J, the junction kept 0 bases outside the gene matches. CDR3 coding DNA: TGTGCCAGCAGTGACAGGGGCTCTGGGGCCAACGTCCTGACTTTC. Encoded protein: CASSDRGSGANVLTF.

CDR3 in amino acids: CASSEVLLVRTGELFF. The CDR3 DNA follows: TGTGCCAGCAGTGAAGTTCTCCTTGTCCGGACCGGGGAGCTGTTTTTT. The V and J genes are TRBV2 and TRBJ2-2; unclear D gene. The CDR3 has 16 residues. Trimming took 1 base from V and 5 from J, leaving 14 bases between them. CDR1 is SNHLY and CDR2 is FYNNEI in the germline V gene.

The chain is built from TRBV28 and TRBJ2-1; 7 nucleotides match TRBD2. CDR3 length: 16 amino acids. The V segment lost 2 bases and the J segment 2 bases; nucleotides outside the gene matches: 6. Per germline, CDR1 MDHEN and CDR2 SYDVKM. The CDR3 reads CASSLVASGPYNEQFF. DNA for the CDR3: TGTGCCAGCAGTTTAGTTGCTAGCGGACCCTACAATGAGCAGTTCTTC. The full variable domain, with the rest looked up from reference TRBV28 and TRBJ2-1, is DVKVTQSSRYLVKRTGEKVFLECVQDMDHENMFWYRQDPGLGLRLIYFSYDVKMKEKGDIPEGYSVSREKKERFSLILESASTNQTSMYLCASSLVASGPYNEQFFGPGTRLTVL.

The chain recombines TRBV9 with TRBJ2-7, with TRBD2 matching over 9 bases. Germline CDR1 is SGDLS and CDR2 is YYNGEE. CDR3 length: 15 amino acids. J was trimmed by 3 bases and V by 0 bases; bases with no gene match: 4. CDR3 residues: CASSVEPSGIYEQYF. CDR3 nucleotides: TGTGCCAGCAGCGTAGAACCTAGCGGGATCTACGAGCAGTACTTC.

The V gene is TRBV20-1, the J gene TRBJ2-7; weak D call: TRBD2 (5 bases). The germline V and J ends were trimmed by 5 bases and 2 bases, with 7 bases remaining between them. Germline V lookup: CDR1 DFQATT, CDR2 SNEGSKA (reference sequence). The CDR3 has 11 amino acids. The DNA of the CDR3 is TGCAGTGCTGGGAGCGCCTACGAGCAGTACTTC. Protein product: CSAGSAYEQYF.

This clone was seen a few times. The chain couples TRBV10-3 to TRBJ2-7; TRBD2 aligns across 8 bases. J was trimmed by 2 bases and V by 6 bases; bases with no gene match: 6. In germline, CDR1 is ENHRY, CDR2 SYGVKD. This CDR3 has 14 amino acids. The CDR3, as DNA: TGTGCCATCAGCCCCGGACTAGCCGCCTACGAGCAGTACTTC. Translated: CAISPGLAAYEQYF.

The genes are TRBV4-2 and TRBJ2-7; 8 bases agree with TRBD2. CDR3 length equals 15 residues. With V trimmed by 3 bases and J by 0 bases, 4 bases remained unmatched. CDR1 is LGHNA, CDR2 YNFKEQ, per germline. Written as DNA, the CDR3 is TGTGCCAGCAGCCATAATAGCGGGAACTCCTACGAGCAGTACTTC. Translating gives CASSHNSGNSYEQYF.

This chain joins TRBV7-6 and TRBJ1-1, with 7 positions matching TRBD1. Germline CDR1 and CDR2: SGHVS and FNYEAQ. V gave up 5 bases and J gave up 4 bases; unmatched junction bases: 4. This CDR3 contains 13 residues. CDR3 DNA sequence: TGTGCCAGCAGCCTGGGGACAGTCACTGAAGCTTTCTTT. Its translation: CASSLGTVTEAFF.

The V gene is TRBV5-1, the J gene TRBJ1-5; D is uncertain. Germline loops: CDR1 SGHRS, CDR2 YFSETQ. Trimming shortened V by 0 bases and J by 8 bases, and 9 bases separated the two germline ends. The CDR3 is 13 amino acids. The DNA of the CDR3 is TGCGCCAGCAGCTTGGAAGGTCTAGAGCCCCAGCATTTT. It is translated as CASSLEGLEPQHF.

As DNA, the CDR3 is TGTGCCAGCAGATTGACAGCCAAGAACACTGAAGCTTTCTTT. Translating gives CASRLTAKNTEAFF. The chain combines TRBV6-4 with TRBJ1-1, with D perhaps TRBD1 (5 bases). Trimming removed 6 bases at V and 1 base at J, with 12 bases between. This CDR3 is built from 14 residues. In germline, CDR1 is MRHNA, CDR2 SNTAGT.

The J gene is TRBJ1-2, the V gene TRBV27; 9 bases match TRBD1. The germline CDR1 and CDR2 sequences are MNHEY and SMNVEV (reference sequence). The CDR3 is 14 residues long. Trimming at V came to 5 bases and at J to 6 bases, leaving 7 bases not matched to a gene. Written as DNA, the CDR3 is TGTGCCAGCAGTCCTGGACAGGGGAAAAATGGCTACACCTTC. Translation gives CASSPGQGKNGYTF.

The chain is built from TRBV6-6 and TRBJ2-7; tentatively, D is TRBD1 (5 bases). The CDR3 is 13 amino acids. V lost 0 bases and J lost 3, with 6 bases in between. Germline CDR1 reads MNHNY; CDR2 reads SVGAGI (reference sequence). CDR3 coding DNA: TGTGCCAGCAGTTACTCCGACAGCTACGAGCAGTACTTC. As protein: CASSYSDSYEQYF.

The chain is built from TRBV30 and TRBJ1-5; 9 bases fit TRBD1. Germline CDR1 GTSNPN, CDR2 SVGIG (reference sequence). The J segment lost 5 bases and the V segment lost 8 bases, leaving 10 bases of the junction unmatched. The CDR3 consists of 14 residues. Here the CDR3 reads CAPRPHRGHQPQHF. DNA of the CDR3: TGTGCCCCAAGGCCCCACAGGGGGCATCAGCCCCAGCATTTT.

V is TRBV6-1 and J is TRBJ2-3; weak D call: TRBD2 (5 bases). V was trimmed by 8 bases and J by 3 bases, leaving 12 bases between them. Germline V lookup: CDR1 MNHNS, CDR2 SASEGT. The CDR3 totals 13 residues. CDR3 loop: CASRLPGTDTQYF. In DNA, the CDR3 is TGTGCCAGCCGCCTGCCGGGGACAGATACGCAGTATTTT.

This chain uses TRBV27 with TRBJ1-5, with D maybe TRBD1 (6 bases). This CDR3 spans 15 amino acids. Germline CDR1 reads MNHEY; CDR2 reads SMNVEV (reference sequence). V was trimmed by 5 bases and J by 2 bases, leaving 13 bases between them. CDR3 nucleotide sequence: TGTGCCAGCAGTCTCCTAGGGGGTGGCAATCAGCCCCAGCATTTT. Protein: CASSLLGGGNQPQHF.

The rearrangement links TRBV7-3 to TRBJ2-1; TRBD2 aligns across 7 bases. CDR3 size: 15 residues. Per the germline V gene, CDR1 is SGHTA and CDR2 is FQGTGA. With 3 bases clipped from V and 8 bases from J, the junction kept 10 bases outside the gene matches. In nucleotides, the CDR3 is TGTGCCAGCAGCTTCGAGCCTAGCGGAAGACATGAGCAGTTCTTC. Protein: CASSFEPSGRHEQFF.

The chain employs TRBV6-1 and TRBJ1-1, with D hard to call. The germline V gene has CDR1 MNHNS and CDR2 SASEGT. This CDR3 has 13 residues. Trimming shortened V by 5 bases and J by 5 bases, and 12 bases separated the two germline ends. The CDR3 DNA sequence: TGTGCCAGCAGTTTAAGATGGGAGACTGAAGCTTTCTTT. Protein sequence: CASSLRWETEAFF.

V and J are TRBV9 and TRBJ1-1, with D possibly TRBD1 on 5 matching bases. Trimming took 5 bases from V and 5 from J, leaving 13 bases between them. This CDR3 has 13 amino acids. Germline CDR1 is SGDLS and CDR2 is YYNGEE. The CDR3 protein is CASSDSYGTEAFF. CDR3 nucleotide sequence: TGTGCCAGCAGTGACAGTTACGGGACTGAAGCTTTCTTT.

The chain carries TRBV6-1 and TRBJ1-3; D call uncertain. This CDR3 has 18 residues. Germline CDR1 MNHNS, CDR2 SASEGT. V shed 2 bases and J shed 0 bases, with 17 bases lying between them. CDR3 in DNA: TGTGCCAGCAGTGAACGAGTCCGGCTAGCACTCTCTGGAAACACCATATATTTT. Protein product: CASSERVRLALSGNTIYF.

CDR3 in amino acids: CAIRDTGTGNEKLFF. The DNA for the CDR3 is TGTGCCATCAGAGATACCGGGACAGGGAATGAAAAACTGTTTTTT. The rearrangement uses TRBV10-3 and TRBJ1-4, with 9 positions matching TRBD1. V was pared by 6 bases and J by 5 bases, with 7 bases of the junction left unmatched. The CDR3 is 15 amino acids. Germline V gene data show CDR1 as ENHRY and CDR2 as SYGVKD.